These 14 T cell receptor beta chains originate from one sample sequenced in a study of CD8 T cells in Susac syndrome. A quantity of about 0.45 to 1 ug RNA underwent reverse transcription using random hexamers. One entry per CDR3 protein, called by TCRdb with MiXCR from the immunoSEQ multiplex PCR reads. Of approximately 120,000 distinct CDR3 sequences in the sample, about 96% were seen once. Sequenced: CD4+ T cells from PBMCs. The origin of the receptors is a human donor in good health.

The genes are TRBV29-1 and TRBJ2-5, with unresolved D. Trimming stripped 6 bases from V and 0 bases from J, with 8 bases between. This CDR3 comprises 12 residues. Germline V gene data show CDR1 as SQVTM and CDR2 as ANQGSEA. CDR3 amino acids: CSVAEYQETQYF. CDR3 in DNA: TGCAGCGTCGCAGAGTACCAAGAGACCCAGTACTTC.

CDR3 sequence (DNA): TGCAGCGTTGAAGGCAGGTTGAACACTGAAGCTTTCTTT. Translating it yields CSVEGRLNTEAFF. V is TRBV29-1 and J is TRBJ1-1, with D unclear. Germline V gene sequence: CDR1 SQVTM, CDR2 ANQGSEA. The length of the CDR3 is 13 residues. V dropped 1 base and J dropped 0 bases, with 6 bases sitting between them.

This clonotype appeared a single time. The J gene is TRBJ2-5, the V gene TRBV27; D perhaps matches TRBD1 (6 bases). Germline V gene lookup returns CDR1 MNHEY and CDR2 SMNVEV (reference sequence). The ends were cut back, 3 bases at V and 4 bases at J, with 15 bases in the middle. This CDR3 spans 15 amino acids. Here the CDR3 reads CASSFWQGRAETQYF. CDR3 coding DNA: TGTGCCAGCAGTTTCTGGCAGGGGCGCGCAGAGACCCAGTACTTC.

The rearrangement uses TRBV2 and TRBJ2-5, with D unresolved. Germline V gene data show CDR1 as SNHLY and CDR2 as FYNNEI. V gave up 6 bases and J gave up 5 bases, with 16 bases separating them. CDR3 length: 14 residues. CDR3 coding DNA: TGTGCCAGCAGCGCAGTTCTACTGGGGGAGACCCAGTACTTC. This gives the protein CASSAVLLGETQYF.

The chain employs TRBV6-5 and TRBJ2-3; D is undetermined. Trimming stripped 5 bases from V and 7 bases from J, with 10 bases between. Germline V gives CDR1 MNHEY, CDR2 SVGAGI. This CDR3 comprises 12 residues. This CDR3 reads CASSNQANTQYF. For the CDR3, the DNA is TGTGCCAGCAGTAACCAAGCTAATACGCAGTATTTT.

This chain links TRBV7-9 with TRBJ2-7; D not certain. Trimming left V 1 base short and J 6 bases short, with 10 bases between. Per the germline V gene, CDR1 is SEHNR and CDR2 is FQNEAQ (reference sequence). This CDR3 comprises 13 residues. The CDR3 DNA is TGTGCCAGCAGCTTAGGGGAAGTAGGCGAGCAGTACTTC. Translated, it gives CASSLGEVGEQYF. The variable domain in full, with the rest retrieved from reference TRBV7-9 and TRBJ2-7, is DTGVSQNPRHKITKRGQNVTFRCDPISEHNRLYWYRQTLGQGPEFLTYFQNEAQLEKSRLLSDRFSAERPKGSFSTLEIQRTEQGDSAMYLCASSLGEVGEQYFGPGTRLTVT.

CDR3 coding DNA: TGTGCCAGCAGCGTCAGGGAGGCTAACGGCGAGCAGTACTTC. This codes for CASSVREANGEQYF. This rearrangement joins TRBV9 to TRBJ2-7; TRBD2 might be the D (6 bases). Germline values: CDR1 SGDLS, CDR2 YYNGEE. The CDR3 extends over 14 amino acids. Trimming took off 2 bases at V and 6 bases at J, with 15 bases between the two ends.

This clonotype appeared a single time. The rearrangement uses TRBV21-1 and TRBJ1-5; the table's D gene call, TRBD1, was not cross checked with the DNA. TRBV21-1 is assigned pseudogene status. The CDR3 covers 14 residues. CDR3: CASSKDRANQPQHF. DNA for the CDR3: TGTGCCAGCAGCAAGGACAGGGCAAATCAGCCCCAGCATTTT.

The chain recombines TRBV20-1 with TRBJ2-6; the match to TRBD2 covers 8 bases. The CDR3 totals 15 residues. The germline V gene encodes CDR1 DFQATT and CDR2 SNEGSKA (reference sequence). Losses at the gene ends were 3 bases for V and 2 bases for J; bases not matched to a gene: 3. The CDR3: CSASQLAAGANVLTF. DNA for the CDR3: TGCAGTGCTAGCCAACTAGCGGCTGGGGCCAACGTCCTGACTTTC.

The chain recombines TRBV15 with TRBJ2-5, with a tentative D call TRBD2 (6 bases). The V end was cut by 0 bases, the J end by 5 bases, with 10 bases between. This CDR3 has 14 amino acids. Germline CDR1 and CDR2: LNHNV and YYDKDF (reference sequence). The CDR3 region has the DNA TGTGCCACCAGCAGAGAATACCGGGGGGAGACCCAGTACTTC. Its protein is CATSREYRGETQYF.

This chain links TRBV23-1 with TRBJ1-6; D is unresolved. TRBV23-1 falls under the ORF class, with uncertain function. The V end lost 11 bases, the J end lost 4 bases, and 12 bases lay between the germline ends. The CDR3 covers 13 residues. CDR3 sequence (DNA): TGCGCCCCCATCCTACAGTATAATTCACCCCTCCACTTT. Its translation is CAPILQYNSPLHF.

CDR3 sequence (DNA): TGCAGCGTTGAAGATCGGCGATTTAGCGGGAGGGACACAGATACGCAGTATTTT. Amino acids: CSVEDRRFSGRDTDTQYF. This chain joins TRBV29-1 and TRBJ2-3; 11 bases map to TRBD2. The CDR3 has 18 amino acids. V lost 0 bases and J lost 2; bases outside the gene matches: 10. Germline V lookup: CDR1 SQVTM, CDR2 ANQGSEA.

The chain links TRBV7-2 to TRBJ1-1, with TRBD1 identical over 11 bases. The germline CDR1 and CDR2 sequences are SGHTA and FQGNSA. The CDR3 consists of 14 residues. Unmatched junction bases numbered 4, after V lost 6 bases and J lost 4 bases. The CDR3 reads CASRPDRGLTEAFF. CDR3 nucleotide sequence: TGTGCCAGCAGACCGGACAGGGGGCTCACTGAAGCTTTCTTT. The variable domain in full, completed from reference TRBV7-2 and TRBJ1-1, reads GAGVSQSPSNKVTEKGKDVELRCDPISGHTALYWYRQSLGQGLEFLIYFQGNSAPDKSGLPSDRFSAERTGGSVSTLTIQRTQQEDSAVYLCASRPDRGLTEAFFGQGTRLTVV.

CDR3: CASSYEDRGNQYF. DNA of the CDR3: TGTGCCAGCAGTTATGAGGACAGGGGGAATCAGTACTTC. This sequence joins TRBV6-5 and TRBJ2-4; 10 bases map to TRBD1. Looked up from germline, CDR1 is MNHEY and CDR2 is SVGAGI. J lost 12 bases, V lost 3 bases, and 5 bases had no gene match. This CDR3 spans 13 amino acids.